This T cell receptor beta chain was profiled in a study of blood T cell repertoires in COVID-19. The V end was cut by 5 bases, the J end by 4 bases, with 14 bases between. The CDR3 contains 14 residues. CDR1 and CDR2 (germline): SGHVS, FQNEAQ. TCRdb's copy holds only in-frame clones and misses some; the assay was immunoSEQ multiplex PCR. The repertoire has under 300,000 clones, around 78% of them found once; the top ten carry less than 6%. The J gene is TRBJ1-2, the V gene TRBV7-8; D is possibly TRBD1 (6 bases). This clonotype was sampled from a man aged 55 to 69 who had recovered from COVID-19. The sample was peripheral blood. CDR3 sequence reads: CASSPLTGSYGYTF. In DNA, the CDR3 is TGTGCCAGCAGCCCTCTCACAGGGTCCTATGGCTACACCTTC.